This paragraph covers one T cell receptor beta chain sequence. These data are taken from a study of blood T cells in healthy people across ages. Trimming took off 10 bases at V and 7 bases at J, with 19 bases between the two ends. This CDR3 region has 13 residues. A second PCR of roughly 6 to 12 cycles used a sample-barcoded 5' primer and a J-beta primer mix. From the 5' RACE reads, TCRdb called clonotypes with MiXCR, one entry per CDR3 protein. The top ten clones hold about 4% of a sample with 1.4 million or so distinct CDR3 sequences, about 45% of them seen once. The origin of this receptor is a woman aged 18 to 35 in good health. The sequenced sample was blood. This sequence joins TRBV12-3 or TRBV12-4 and TRBJ1-2; D is possibly TRBD1 (5 bases). The CDR3 DNA reads as TGTGCCACTGAGGTGAATCCAGGGATTGGCTACACCTTC. Translating gives CATEVNPGIGYTF.